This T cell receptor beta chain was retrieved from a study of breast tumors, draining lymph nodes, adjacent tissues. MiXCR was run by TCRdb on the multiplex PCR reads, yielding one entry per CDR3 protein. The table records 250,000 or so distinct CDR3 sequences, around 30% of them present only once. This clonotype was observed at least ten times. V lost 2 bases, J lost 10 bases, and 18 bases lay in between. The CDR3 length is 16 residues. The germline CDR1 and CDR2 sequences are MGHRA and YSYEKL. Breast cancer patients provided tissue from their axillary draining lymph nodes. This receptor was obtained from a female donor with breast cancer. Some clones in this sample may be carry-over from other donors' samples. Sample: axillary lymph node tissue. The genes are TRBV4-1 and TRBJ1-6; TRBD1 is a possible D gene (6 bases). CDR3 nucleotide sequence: TGCGCCAGCAGCCAAAGTATGCTCAGGGGCTTATCACCCCTCCACTTT. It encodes CASSQSMLRGLSPLHF.